Listed below are T cell receptor beta chains from one sample, sequenced in a study of response to subunit inactivated influenza vaccine. In TCRdb, the RT-PCR reads were re-called with MiXCR into one record per CDR3 protein. The sample lists over 650,000 distinct CDR3 sequences, about a fifth occurring once. The sample consisted of PBMCs from blood, taken around 5 days after vaccination. These TCRs come from a man aged 50 to 59 who received an inactivated influenza vaccine. Both conserved end residues are part of each CDR3. The D gene is left open where the match is weak. A clone size is listed for some rows: how often the clone was seen (once, few, many), or a class if it is expanded.

CDR3 length: 13
V gene: TRBV7-9
D gene: NA
clone size: many
J gene: TRBJ2-5
CDR3 protein: CASSLVPAETQYF
CDR3 DNA: TGTGCCAGCAGCCTGGTGCCCGCAGAGACCCAGTACTTC

CDR3 length: 16
V gene: TRBV6-5
D gene: TRBD1
clone size: NA
J gene: TRBJ2-3
CDR3 protein: CASSLGQGWATDTQYF
CDR3 DNA: TGTGCCAGCAGTTTGGGACAGGGGTGGGCCACAGATACGCAGTATTTT

CDR3 length: 12
V gene: TRBV7-9
D gene: NA
clone size: NA
J gene: TRBJ2-1
CDR3 protein: CASSSLGEEQFF
CDR3 DNA: TGTGCCAGCAGCTCCCTGGGGGAGGAGCAGTTCTTC

CDR3 length: 16
V gene: TRBV3-1
D gene: TRBD2
clone size: few
J gene: TRBJ2-1
CDR3 protein: CASSQSDAGGWGEQFF
CDR3 DNA: TGTGCCAGCAGCCAATCGGATGCGGGAGGATGGGGTGAGCAGTTCTTC

CDR3 length: 16
V gene: TRBV4-3
D gene: NA
clone size: NA
J gene: TRBJ1-3
CDR3 protein: CASSQGDTVVGNTIYF
CDR3 DNA: TGCGCCAGCAGCCAAGGGGACACTGTCGTTGGAAACACCATATATTTT

CDR3 length: 13
V gene: TRBV24-1
D gene: TRBD2
clone size: few
J gene: TRBJ2-1
CDR3 protein: CATAGRGVDEQFF
CDR3 DNA: TGTGCCACCGCCGGACGGGGGGTGGATGAGCAGTTCTTC

CDR3 length: 17
V gene: TRBV20-1
D gene: TRBD2
clone size: few
J gene: TRBJ2-3
CDR3 protein: CSAHPGLAGGRTDTQYF
CDR3 DNA: TGCAGTGCTCATCCGGGACTAGCGGGAGGGCGCACAGATACGCAGTATTTT

CDR3 length: 14
V gene: TRBV20-1
D gene: TRBD1
clone size: NA
J gene: TRBJ2-1
CDR3 protein: CSARLRDRYSEQFF
CDR3 DNA: TGCAGTGCTCGACTCCGGGACAGGTATAGTGAGCAGTTCTTC

CDR3 length: 15
V gene: TRBV7-2
D gene: NA
clone size: NA
J gene: TRBJ2-7
CDR3 protein: CASGQLADRAYEQYF
CDR3 DNA: TGTGCCAGCGGACAGCTAGCGGACAGAGCCTACGAGCAGTACTTC

CDR3 length: 14
V gene: TRBV12-3/TRBV12-4
D gene: NA
clone size: NA
J gene: TRBJ2-3
CDR3 protein: CASSLSEGPNTQYF
CDR3 DNA: TGTGCCAGCAGTTTATCGGAGGGACCTAATACGCAGTATTTT

CDR3 length: 13
V gene: TRBV9
D gene: NA
clone size: few
J gene: TRBJ2-1
CDR3 protein: CASSAGAVDEQFF
CDR3 DNA: TGTGCCAGCAGCGCCGGGGCAGTCGATGAGCAGTTCTTC

CDR3 length: 11
V gene: TRBV27
D gene: TRBD1
clone size: NA
J gene: TRBJ1-1
CDR3 protein: CASRMGQKAFF
CDR3 DNA: TGTGCCAGCAGGATGGGACAGAAAGCTTTCTTT

CDR3 length: 17
V gene: TRBV7-9
D gene: NA
clone size: many
J gene: TRBJ2-1
CDR3 protein: CASSLDGGGPAYNEQFF
CDR3 DNA: TGTGCCAGCAGCCTCGACGGAGGGGGCCCTGCCTACAATGAGCAGTTCTTC

CDR3 length: 15
V gene: TRBV5-1
D gene: NA
clone size: NA
J gene: TRBJ2-1
CDR3 protein: CASSPDRFEYNEQFF
CDR3 DNA: TGCGCCAGCAGCCCTGACAGGTTTGAGTACAATGAGCAGTTCTTC

CDR3 length: 12
V gene: TRBV20-1
D gene: NA
clone size: NA
J gene: TRBJ1-2
CDR3 protein: CSAKVRGDGYTF
CDR3 DNA: TGCAGTGCTAAGGTTAGGGGCGATGGCTACACCTTC

CDR3 length: 13
V gene: TRBV30
D gene: TRBD2
clone size: few
J gene: TRBJ2-7
CDR3 protein: CAGTSGSPYEQYF
CDR3 DNA: TGTGCCGGGACTAGCGGGAGTCCCTACGAGCAGTACTTC

CDR3 length: 16
V gene: TRBV7-2
D gene: TRBD1
clone size: NA
J gene: TRBJ1-2
CDR3 protein: CASSLSQGALIGGYTF
CDR3 DNA: TGTGCCAGCAGCCTGAGTCAGGGGGCGCTTATCGGTGGCTACACCTTC

CDR3 length: 16
V gene: TRBV28
D gene: TRBD2
clone size: NA
J gene: TRBJ2-1
CDR3 protein: CASRGTSGISYNEQFF
CDR3 DNA: TGTGCCAGCAGGGGGACTAGCGGAATCTCCTACAATGAGCAGTTCTTC

CDR3 length: 13
V gene: TRBV27
D gene: NA
clone size: NA
J gene: TRBJ2-7
CDR3 protein: CASSWQVGYEQYF
CDR3 DNA: TGTGCCAGCAGTTGGCAGGTAGGCTACGAGCAGTACTTC

CDR3 length: 17
V gene: TRBV11-2
D gene: NA
clone size: many
J gene: TRBJ2-3
CDR3 protein: CASSLGVGFGSTDTQYF
CDR3 DNA: TGTGCCAGCAGCTTAGGGGTTGGGTTTGGGTCCACAGATACGCAGTATTTT

CDR3 length: 13
V gene: TRBV5-5
D gene: NA
clone size: NA
J gene: TRBJ2-3
CDR3 protein: CASSPQDRDTQYF
CDR3 DNA: TGTGCCAGCAGCCCGCAGGACAGAGATACGCAGTATTTT

CDR3 length: 14
V gene: TRBV20-1
D gene: TRBD2
clone size: NA
J gene: TRBJ2-1
CDR3 protein: CSATLAGVSNEQFF
CDR3 DNA: TGCAGTGCTACCTTAGCGGGAGTCTCGAATGAGCAGTTCTTC

CDR3 length: 16
V gene: TRBV6-2/TRBV6-3
D gene: NA
clone size: few
J gene: TRBJ2-7
CDR3 protein: CASSPRDYSLPHEQYF
CDR3 DNA: TGTGCCAGCAGTCCCCGAGACTACAGCCTCCCCCACGAGCAGTACTTC

CDR3 length: 16
V gene: TRBV7-2
D gene: TRBD2
clone size: few
J gene: TRBJ2-3
CDR3 protein: CASSPSSGPPRDTQYF
CDR3 DNA: TGTGCCAGCAGCCCCTCTAGCGGTCCCCCGCGGGATACGCAGTATTTT

CDR3 length: 16
V gene: TRBV7-9
D gene: TRBD2
clone size: NA
J gene: TRBJ2-1
CDR3 protein: CASSSSIAGSYNEQFF
CDR3 DNA: TGTGCCAGCAGCTCCTCCATAGCGGGCTCCTACAATGAGCAGTTCTTC

CDR3 length: 13
V gene: TRBV12-3/TRBV12-4
D gene: NA
clone size: NA
J gene: TRBJ2-2
CDR3 protein: CASSRTSTGELFF
CDR3 DNA: TGTGCCAGCAGTAGGACCAGCACCGGGGAGCTGTTTTTT

CDR3 length: 15
V gene: TRBV5-1
D gene: NA
clone size: NA
J gene: TRBJ2-5
CDR3 protein: CASSLSSQPGETQYF
CDR3 DNA: TGCGCCAGCAGCTTGTCCAGCCAGCCGGGCGAGACCCAGTACTTC

CDR3 length: 16
V gene: TRBV15
D gene: NA
clone size: NA
J gene: TRBJ2-3
CDR3 protein: CATSRDLKTSTDTQYF
CDR3 DNA: TGTGCCACCAGCAGAGATCTGAAAACTAGCACAGATACGCAGTATTTT

CDR3 length: 14
V gene: TRBV25-1
D gene: NA
clone size: NA
J gene: TRBJ2-7
CDR3 protein: CASRGGGLIYEQYF
CDR3 DNA: TGTGCCAGCAGAGGGGGAGGTCTAATCTACGAGCAGTACTTC

CDR3 length: 13
V gene: TRBV20-1
D gene: NA
clone size: NA
J gene: TRBJ1-5
CDR3 protein: CSARRGYNQPQHF
CDR3 DNA: TGCAGTGCTAGGAGGGGGTACAATCAGCCCCAGCATTTT

CDR3 length: 13
V gene: TRBV7-2
D gene: NA
clone size: few
J gene: TRBJ1-5
CDR3 protein: CASSLKGDQPQHF
CDR3 DNA: TGTGCCAGCAGCTTAAAGGGGGACCAGCCCCAGCATTTT

CDR3 length: 15
V gene: TRBV4-1
D gene: NA
clone size: few
J gene: TRBJ1-2
CDR3 protein: CASSQGPTGNYGYTF
CDR3 DNA: TGCGCCAGCAGCCAAGGTCCCACAGGGAACTATGGCTACACCTTC

CDR3 length: 16
V gene: TRBV27
D gene: TRBD1
clone size: NA
J gene: TRBJ1-6
CDR3 protein: CASSLLGGRGNSPLHF
CDR3 DNA: TGTGCCAGCAGTTTATTAGGGGGCAGGGGTAATTCACCCCTCCACTTT

CDR3 length: 14
V gene: TRBV6-1
D gene: NA
clone size: NA
J gene: TRBJ2-7
CDR3 protein: CASSEVDVSYEQYF
CDR3 DNA: TGTGCCAGCAGTGAAGTCGACGTCTCCTACGAGCAGTACTTC

CDR3 length: 15
V gene: TRBV15
D gene: NA
clone size: NA
J gene: TRBJ2-5
CDR3 protein: CATSRDRGVSGTQYF
CDR3 DNA: TGTGCCACCAGCAGAGATCGAGGGGTGTCTGGGACCCAGTACTTC

CDR3 length: 15
V gene: TRBV7-2
D gene: NA
clone size: few
J gene: TRBJ2-4
CDR3 protein: CASSPNNLAKNTQYF
CDR3 DNA: TGTGCCAGCAGCCCTAACAACCTAGCCAAAAACACTCAGTACTTC

CDR3 length: 16
V gene: TRBV24-1
D gene: NA
clone size: NA
J gene: TRBJ2-1
CDR3 protein: CATSETGGGLYNEQFF
CDR3 DNA: TGTGCCACCAGTGAGACCGGTGGGGGGCTCTACAATGAGCAGTTCTTC

CDR3 length: 14
V gene: TRBV7-9
D gene: NA
clone size: NA
J gene: TRBJ2-7
CDR3 protein: CASSLSGLAFEQYF
CDR3 DNA: TGTGCCAGCAGCTTAAGCGGTCTAGCGTTCGAGCAGTACTTC

CDR3 length: 11
V gene: TRBV29-1
D gene: NA
clone size: many
J gene: TRBJ1-1
CDR3 protein: CSVAGWGEAFF
CDR3 DNA: TGCAGCGTGGCAGGGTGGGGTGAAGCTTTCTTT

CDR3 length: 13
V gene: TRBV28
D gene: TRBD1
clone size: few
J gene: TRBJ1-5
CDR3 protein: CASSVTGSQPQHF
CDR3 DNA: TGTGCCAGCAGCGTGACAGGGAGTCAGCCCCAGCATTTT

CDR3 length: 15
V gene: TRBV10-2
D gene: TRBD2
clone size: few
J gene: TRBJ2-5
CDR3 protein: CASRGLAGAGETQYF
CDR3 DNA: TGCGCCAGCAGAGGACTAGCGGGGGCCGGGGAGACCCAGTACTTC

CDR3 length: 15
V gene: TRBV19
D gene: TRBD2
clone size: few
J gene: TRBJ2-1
CDR3 protein: CASSPRLAGDHEQFF
CDR3 DNA: TGTGCCAGTAGTCCCAGACTAGCGGGAGATCATGAGCAGTTCTTC

CDR3 length: 16
V gene: TRBV12-3/TRBV12-4
D gene: TRBD2
clone size: many
J gene: TRBJ2-1
CDR3 protein: CASRSLAGGPYNEQFF
CDR3 DNA: TGTGCCAGCAGATCCTTAGCGGGGGGGCCCTACAATGAGCAGTTCTTC